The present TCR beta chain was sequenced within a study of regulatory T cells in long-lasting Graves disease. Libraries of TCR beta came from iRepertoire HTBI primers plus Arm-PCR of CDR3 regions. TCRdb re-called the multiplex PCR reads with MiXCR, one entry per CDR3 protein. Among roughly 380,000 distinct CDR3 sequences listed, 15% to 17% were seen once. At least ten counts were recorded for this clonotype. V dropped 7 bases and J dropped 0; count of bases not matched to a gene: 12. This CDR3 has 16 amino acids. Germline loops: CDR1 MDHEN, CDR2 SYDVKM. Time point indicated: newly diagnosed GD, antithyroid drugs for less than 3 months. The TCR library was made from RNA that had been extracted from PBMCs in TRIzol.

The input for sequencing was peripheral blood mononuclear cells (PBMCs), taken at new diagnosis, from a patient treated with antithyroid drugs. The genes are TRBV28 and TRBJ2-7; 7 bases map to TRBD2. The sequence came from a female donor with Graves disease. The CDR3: CASTTAGTTVSYEQYF. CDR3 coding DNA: TGTGCCAGCACCACCGCCGGGACTACCGTCTCCTACGAGCAGTACTTC.